This T cell receptor beta chain was profiled in a study of blood T cell repertoires in COVID-19 (dated by TCRdb to 2019 to 2021). About the study as a whole: Collaborator samples came from the United States, Italy and Spain and covered acute and convalescent phases of COVID-19. The material from the prospective study consisted of cDNA or gDNA derived from T cells, B-cell-depleted T cells, or PBMCs. Subjects who had been exposed to COVID-19, were actively infected with it, or had recovered from it provided the deeply sampled blood TCRbeta repertoires that made up the dataset. The repertoires were released in a freely available public database intended as a resource for research on the immune response to SARS-CoV-2. The samples were drawn from the first 160 participants of the ongoing ImmuneRACE study and from 950 to 1,500 subjects provided by 6 global collaborators. Sample metadata almost always included a de-identified subject ID, COVID-19 status, age in years and sex. Where HLA class I and class II types were available, the types were taken from metadata supplied by the sample provider, not from assay-based typing. What the research found in general, with its limitations: The amount of clinical and demographic metadata varied by source and participant and was provided uncurated.

TCRbeta CDR3 regions were amplified from genomic DNA by means of the immunoSEQ Assay, a bias-controlled multiplex PCR. The original methods were these. Nucleated cell counts per sample were estimated from amplification of reference gene primers within the assay. Sequence reads were collapsed and filtered to measure the absolute abundance of every unique TCRbeta CDR3 rearrangement. For each sample, productive Simpson clonality was calculated by taking the square root of Simpson's diversity index across productive rearrangements. Held by TCRdb, this immuneACCESS table contains in-frame sequences only and omits some clones. Under half of the omission traces to an unresolved V gene where checked; the cause of the rest is unknown. V, J and clone size reflect that table, while D and trimming were determined from the DNA. The sample records about 240,000 clones, about 70% of which are singletons. Of the sample, around 3.2% is held by the ten largest clones.

Whole blood was collected in K2EDTA tubes by collaborating institutions according to the institutions' own protocols. For TCRbeta analysis, collaborator samples were shipped as frozen whole blood, as isolated PBMCs, or as DNA extracted from either sample type. Concerning this clone: Its target antigen remains unknown. Base-call qualities are not available, and no considerably larger clone is one nucleotide away.

In the germline V gene, CDR1 corresponds to SGHTA and CDR2 to FQGNSA. Trimming removed 2 bases from V and 13 bases from J; the gene matches leave 15 bases unexplained. The CDR3 covers 15 residues, taking in both the cysteine and the phenylalanine. Only CDR3 DNA remains: 45 bases, in frame from the first base. The sequencing sample was made of peripheral blood. The chain is encoded by TRBV7-2 joined to TRBJ1-2, and TRBD1 aligns with 8 junction nucleotides. The origin of this receptor is a woman aged 80 or over with acute or convalescent COVID-19. The nucleotides are TGTGCCAGCAGCTTACTTGGACAGGGCGGGGTGGAAGGCACCTTC. It encodes CASSLLGQGGVEGTF.